These 32 T cell receptor beta chains originate from one sample sequenced in a study of beta chain features in type 1 diabetes. Sequenced material consisted of expressed TCRB transcripts (all of the isolated RNA was reverse transcribed). The assay was immunoSEQ multiplex PCR, and TCRdb's table has in-frame clones only and misses some. The table has fewer than 250,000 clones, roughly 13% seen once. The sample comprised naive CD4+ T cells from blood. These receptors came from a woman in her forties in good health.

The V call is TRBV6-6, the J call TRBJ1-6; 7 nucleotides line up with TRBD1. The CDR3 covers 15 residues. Germline loops: CDR1 MNHNY, CDR2 SVGAGI (reference sequence). Trimming removed 6 bases from V and 5 bases from J; junction bases left unmatched: 7. CDR3 sequence: CASSPYDRDNSPLHF. Written as DNA, the CDR3 is TGTGCCAGCAGCCCCTACGACAGGGATAATTCACCCCTCCACTTT.

This clone has just a few counts. The V call is TRBV6-6, the J call TRBJ2-1, with 8 bases fitting TRBD1. Germline V CDR1 and CDR2: MNHNY, SVGAGI (reference sequence). The CDR3 has 15 amino acids. V lost 6 bases, J lost 2 bases, and 6 bases stayed unmatched. The CDR3 reads CASSAGQGTYNEQFF. CDR3 nucleotides: TGTGCCAGCAGCGCCGGACAGGGTACCTACAATGAGCAGTTCTTC.

This clone was counted a few times. The J gene is TRBJ2-7, the V gene TRBV5-4, with 7 bases lining up with TRBD2. V lost 6 bases to trimming and J lost 5 bases; unmatched junction nucleotides: 5. Looked up from germline, CDR1 is SGHNT and CDR2 is YYREEE (reference sequence). The CDR3 is 12 residues long. As DNA, the CDR3 is TGTGCCAGCAAATCGGCGGGGGACGAGCAGTACTTC. Translation gives CASKSAGDEQYF.

As to this clone: Other nucleotide sequences from this sample produce the same CDR3. This rearrangement joins TRBV19 to TRBJ2-7; the D gene is possibly TRBD2 (5 bases). The length of the CDR3 is 13 residues. Looked up from germline, CDR1 is LNHDA and CDR2 is SQIVND (reference sequence). The V gene lost 3 bases and the J gene lost 4 bases, with 10 bases spanning the gap. For the CDR3, the DNA is TGTGCCAGTAGTATGAGTGGAGGTTACGAGCAGTACTTC. It specifies CASSMSGGYEQYF.

The chain has TRBV6-5 and TRBJ1-5; no reliable D call. Looked up from germline, CDR1 is MNHEY and CDR2 is SVGAGI. The CDR3 is 13 amino acids. The germline V and J ends were trimmed by 5 bases and 4 bases, with 9 bases remaining between them. CDR3 protein: CASSDKWNQPQHF. The CDR3 nucleotides are TGTGCCAGCAGTGACAAGTGGAATCAGCCCCAGCATTTT.

This rearrangement joins TRBV5-4 to TRBJ2-3; the D is unclear. This CDR3 has 14 amino acids. Per the germline V gene, CDR1 is SGHNT and CDR2 is YYREEE (reference sequence). V shed 1 base and J shed 0 bases, with 6 bases lying between them. The CDR3 nucleotides read TGTGCCAGCAGCTTGCTCTCTAGCACAGATACGCAGTATTTT. Amino acid sequence: CASSLLSSTDTQYF.

CDR3 in amino acids: CASSKDRDRSSYNSPLHF. CDR3 DNA: TGCGCCAGCAGCAAAGACCGGGACAGGAGCTCCTATAATTCACCCCTCCACTTT. The chain carries TRBV5-1 and TRBJ1-6; 8 nucleotides agree with TRBD1. Germline V CDR1 and CDR2: SGHRS, YFSETQ. V lost 4 bases, J lost 0 bases, and 9 bases stayed unmatched. The CDR3 length is 18 residues.

The chain couples TRBV29-1 to TRBJ1-4; tentative D call: TRBD1 (6 bases). Looked up from germline, CDR1 is SQVTM and CDR2 is ANQGSEA. This CDR3 comprises 14 residues. The V end lost 6 bases, the J end lost 5 bases, and 16 bases lay between the germline ends. CDR3 nucleotide sequence: TGCAGCGTAGGGGGTGCGGGGGTGAATGAAAAACTGTTTTTT. The encoded protein is CSVGGAGVNEKLFF.

This clone was counted a few times. This chain connects TRBV9 to TRBJ2-1, with 8 positions matching TRBD2. Trimming at V came to 2 bases and at J to 0 bases, leaving 1 base not matched to a gene. The CDR3 runs 15 residues. Germline lookup yields CDR1 SGDLS and CDR2 YYNGEE. The CDR3 DNA reads as TGTGCCAGCAGCGTTAGCGGGGCCTCCTACAATGAGCAGTTCTTC. This gives the protein CASSVSGASYNEQFF.

This chain links TRBV4-1 with TRBJ1-1, with 7 positions matching TRBD1. This CDR3 contains 13 residues. Germline trimming cut 0 bases from V and 7 bases from J; bases unmatched to any gene: 2. Per germline, CDR1 MGHRA and CDR2 YSYEKL. The CDR3 here is CASSQETGNEAFF. CDR3 nucleotides: TGCGCCAGCAGCCAAGAGACAGGGAATGAAGCTTTCTTT.

This clone has just a few counts. The chain has TRBV18 and TRBJ2-7; TRBD2 matches 12 bases. Germline V gives CDR1 KGHSH, CDR2 LQKENI. The CDR3 extends over 16 amino acids. The V segment lost 0 bases and the J segment 3 bases; nucleotides outside the gene matches: 3. This chain's CDR3 is CASSPPLAGGYYEQYF. The CDR3 nucleotides read TGTGCCAGCTCACCACCACTAGCGGGGGGTTACTACGAGCAGTACTTC.

This CDR3 reads CASSDRDRGSYEQYF. DNA of the CDR3: TGCGCCAGCAGCGACCGGGACAGGGGATCCTACGAGCAGTACTTC. V and J are TRBV5-1 and TRBJ2-5; 10 nucleotides match TRBD1. The DNA end is a closer match to TRBJ2-7, so the J assignment may be wrong. Germline values: CDR1 SGHRS, CDR2 YFSETQ. This CDR3 spans 15 amino acids.

This clone was picked up a small number of times. This rearrangement joins TRBV6-6 to TRBJ1-1; D gene ambiguous. This CDR3 spans 14 amino acids. CDR1 and CDR2 (germline): MNHNY, SVGAGI (reference sequence). Between the trimmed V and J ends, which lost 0 bases and 5 bases, there was a span of 10 bases. The CDR3 coding sequence is TGTGCCAGCAGTTACTCCCGCCAGGTGACTGAAGCTTTCTTT. Translation gives CASSYSRQVTEAFF.

V usage is TRBV7-8 and J usage is TRBJ2-7, with 9 positions matching TRBD1. V was clipped by 5 bases and J by 4 bases; unmatched bases: 9. The CDR3 spans 15 residues. Per germline, CDR1 SGHVS and CDR2 FQNEAQ. CDR3 loop: CASSPGGTGSYEQYF. The CDR3 DNA follows: TGTGCCAGCAGCCCAGGGGGGACAGGGAGTTACGAGCAGTACTTC. The whole variable domain, filled in from reference TRBV7-8 and TRBJ2-7, reads GAGVSQSPRYKVAKRGQDVALRCDPISGHVSLFWYQQALGQGPEFLTYFQNEAQLDKSGLPSDRFFAERPEGSVSTLKIQRTQQEDSAVYLCASSPGGTGSYEQYFGPGTRLTVT.

The rearrangement links TRBV5-1 to TRBJ2-3; no reliable D call. Trimming left V 1 base short and J 4 bases short, with 7 bases between. The germline gives CDR1 SGHRS, CDR2 YFSETQ. The CDR3 runs 13 residues. CDR3 protein: CASSLIPADTQYF. CDR3 nucleotide sequence: TGCGCCAGCAGCTTGATCCCCGCAGATACGCAGTATTTT.

This clone was picked up a small number of times. The V call is TRBV5-4, the J call TRBJ2-3, with 7 bases that match TRBD1. The CDR3 sequence is 14 residues long. Germline CDR1 is SGHNT and CDR2 is YYREEE (reference sequence). V lost 5 bases and J lost 1; bases outside the gene matches: 4. CDR3: CASRSTGGTDTQYF. DNA for the CDR3: TGTGCCAGCAGGTCAACAGGGGGCACAGATACGCAGTATTTT. The full variable domain, in which reference TRBV5-4 and TRBJ2-3 provide the parts outside the CDR3, is ETGVTQSPTHLIKTRGQQVTLRCSSQSGHNTVSWYQQALGQGPQFIFQYYREEENGRGNFPPRFSGLQFPNYSSELNVNALELDDSALYLCASRSTGGTDTQYFGPGTRLTVL.

The sample holds a few counts of this clone. The chain couples TRBV5-1 to TRBJ2-1; the D gene is possibly TRBD1 (6 bases). CDR1 is SGHRS and CDR2 is YFSETQ in the germline V gene. Trimming removed 4 bases at V and 0 bases at J, with 11 bases between. The CDR3 consists of 15 residues. The CDR3 protein is CASSQGRVSYNEQFF. Written as DNA, the CDR3 is TGCGCCAGCAGCCAGGGGCGAGTCTCCTACAATGAGCAGTTCTTC.

This clone was seen a few times. The J gene is TRBJ1-5, the V gene TRBV15; 7 bases agree with TRBD1. Germline loops: CDR1 LNHNV, CDR2 YYDKDF (reference sequence). After removal of 1 base from V and 0 bases from J, the junction contained 3 bases not matched to a gene. The CDR3 extends over 16 amino acids. The CDR3 spells CATSRATGVSNQPQHF. CDR3 DNA: TGTGCCACCAGCAGAGCCACAGGGGTTAGCAATCAGCCCCAGCATTTT.

The chain links TRBV10-3 to TRBJ1-2; TRBD1 aligns across 9 bases. Germline CDR1 is ENHRY and CDR2 is SYGVKD. J lost 5 bases, V lost 2 bases, and 12 bases had no gene match. The CDR3 covers 17 residues. The CDR3 loop is CAISEPTADRGQYGYTF. The CDR3 coding sequence is TGTGCCATCAGTGAGCCAACGGCGGACAGGGGACAATATGGCTACACCTTC.

This clone was counted between two and nine times. V is TRBV9 and J is TRBJ2-7, with 7 bases that match TRBD1. Germline loops: CDR1 SGDLS, CDR2 YYNGEE. V lost 3 bases to trimming and J lost 2 bases; unmatched junction nucleotides: 8. The CDR3 has 15 residues. The CDR3 loop is CASSAGQAKTYEQYF. The CDR3 nucleotides are TGTGCCAGCAGCGCTGGACAGGCGAAGACCTACGAGCAGTACTTC.

This clone was seen only a few times. The sample holds other DNA sequences that translate to the same CDR3. This sequence joins TRBV5-4 and TRBJ2-1; TRBD1 agrees at 8 bases. J was trimmed by 1 base and V by 0 bases; bases with no gene match: 0. This CDR3 has 15 residues. Germline V lookup: CDR1 SGHNT, CDR2 YYREEE (reference sequence). This CDR3 reads CASSLGQGSYNEQFF. In DNA, the CDR3 is TGTGCCAGCAGCTTGGGACAGGGGTCCTACAATGAGCAGTTCTTC.

This clone has just a few counts. The chain recombines TRBV2 with TRBJ2-2, with a possible D match to TRBD2 (6 bases). CDR3 length equals 15 residues. V gave up 4 bases and J gave up 0 bases, with 9 bases separating them. CDR1 and CDR2 (germline): SNHLY, FYNNEI. In nucleotides, the CDR3 is TGTGCCAGCAGTGGACTAGACCCGAACACCGGGGAGCTGTTTTTT. This translates into CASSGLDPNTGELFF.

The V call is TRBV9, the J call TRBJ2-1; 8 bases align to TRBD2. CDR1 and CDR2 from the germline V gene are SGDLS and YYNGEE. V was clipped by 0 bases and J by 3 bases; unmatched bases: 2. The CDR3 runs 15 residues. The CDR3: CASSVVAGSYNEQFF. The CDR3, as DNA: TGTGCCAGCAGCGTAGTAGCGGGGAGCTACAATGAGCAGTTCTTC. Together with reference TRBV9 and TRBJ2-1, the CDR3 gives the full variable domain: DSGVTQTPKHLITATGQRVTLRCSPRSGDLSVYWYQQSLDQGLQFLIQYYNGEERAKGNILERFSAQQFPDLHSELNLSSLELGDSALYFCASSVVAGSYNEQFFGPGTRLTVL.

The genes are TRBV21-1 and TRBJ2-7; the table gives TRBD1 as D, unverified against the DNA. TRBV21-1 is a pseudogene. The CDR3 runs 14 residues. The CDR3 DNA reads as TGTGCCAGCAGCAAAGCGGCCAGCTCCTACGAGCAGTACTTC. It translates to CASSKAASSYEQYF.

This clone came up a few times. The chain uses TRBV5-4 and TRBJ1-5, with 7 positions matching TRBD1. The germline V gene has CDR1 SGHNT and CDR2 YYREEE (reference sequence). V lost 1 base and J lost 10; bases outside the gene matches: 17. The CDR3 spans 17 residues. DNA for the CDR3: TGTGCCAGCAGCTTGAAGGACAGGTGGGGTACGGGGGATCCCCAGCATTTT. Translation gives CASSLKDRWGTGDPQHF.

The chain is built from TRBV5-4 and TRBJ2-5; possible D gene TRBD2, 5 bases. The CDR3 consists of 15 residues. Per the germline V gene, CDR1 is SGHNT and CDR2 is YYREEE (reference sequence). V dropped 7 bases and J dropped 0 bases, with 16 bases sitting between them. Here the CDR3 reads CASGRGRMYQETQYF. The CDR3 nucleotides read TGTGCCAGCGGACGGGGAAGGATGTACCAAGAGACCCAGTACTTC.

The chain is built from TRBV12-5 and TRBJ1-6; 9 positions agree with TRBD1. Germline V gives CDR1 LGHNT, CDR2 FRNRAP. The V segment lost 6 bases and the J segment 7 bases; nucleotides outside the gene matches: 4. The CDR3 covers 14 residues. In nucleotides, the CDR3 is TGTGCTAGTGGACCCGGACAGGGGAATTCACCCCTCCACTTT. Amino acid sequence: CASGPGQGNSPLHF.

The gene calls are TRBV29-1 and TRBJ2-3, with 7 positions matching TRBD2. Trimming cost V 6 bases and J 1 base; bases outside gene matches: 10. CDR1 is SQVTM, CDR2 ANQGSEA, per germline. The CDR3 extends over 15 amino acids. In DNA form, the CDR3 reads TGCAGCGTGGACGGGCTGGCGGGGGGCACAGATACGCAGTATTTT. This translates into CSVDGLAGGTDTQYF.

This chain connects TRBV9 to TRBJ2-2, with a possible D match to TRBD2 (5 bases). The CDR3 sequence is 15 residues long. Trimming stripped 4 bases from V and 1 base from J, with 11 bases between. Germline V gives CDR1 SGDLS, CDR2 YYNGEE. CDR3 nucleotide sequence: TGTGCCAGCAGCACTAGACCGGAGAACACCGGGGAGCTGTTTTTT. Protein: CASSTRPENTGELFF.

This clone appeared a few times. V and J are TRBV29-1 and TRBJ1-1, with a tentative D call TRBD1 (6 bases). With 2 bases removed from V and 4 bases from J, the gap between germline ends came to 11 bases. Germline V gives CDR1 SQVTM, CDR2 ANQGSEA. The CDR3 sequence is 13 residues long. The CDR3 nucleotides read TGCAGCGTTGAACCACAGGGTGGCACTGAAGCTTTCTTT. Its protein product is CSVEPQGGTEAFF.

On this clone: Other DNA sequences within the sample encode an identical CDR3. The CDR3 nucleotides read TGCGCCAGCAGCTCAAGAGCGGGGGGTCAAGAGACCCAGTACTTC. Its protein is CASSSRAGGQETQYF. The V and J genes are TRBV5-1 and TRBJ2-5; the match to TRBD2 covers 9 bases. V was clipped by 3 bases and J by 2 bases; unmatched bases: 5. Looked up from germline, CDR1 is SGHRS and CDR2 is YFSETQ. The CDR3 spans 15 residues. The full variable domain, completed using reference TRBV5-1 and TRBJ2-5, is KAGVTQTPRYLIKTRGQQVTLSCSPISGHRSVSWYQQTPGQGLQFLFEYFSETQRNKGNFPGRFSGRQFSNSRSEMNVSTLELGDSALYLCASSSRAGGQETQYFGPGTRLLVL.

This clone appeared a few times. The J gene is TRBJ2-7, the V gene TRBV5-4; D is possibly TRBD2 (6 bases). Trimming left V 4 bases short and J 7 bases short, with 12 bases between. The CDR3 contains 12 residues. Per germline, CDR1 SGHNT and CDR2 YYREEE (reference sequence). CDR3 region: CASSIPAGEQYF. As DNA, the CDR3 is TGTGCCAGCAGCATACCCGCGGGGGAGCAGTACTTC.